One sample yielded the 9 T cell receptor beta chains listed below, sequenced in a study of T-cell reconstitution after alpha-beta-depleted transplantation in children. Unique molecular identifiers were incorporated into the prepared TCRbeta library. TCRdb analysed the PCR reads with MiXCR anew, one entry per CDR3 protein. The repertoire holds about 540,000 distinct CDR3 sequences, with 20% to 30% as singletons. The starting material was PBMCs, obtained before TCRalphabeta/CD19-depleted stem cell transplant. These receptor sequences come from a boy less than two years old with Wiskott-Aldrich syndrome, due to receive a stem cell transplant.

The rearrangement links TRBV7-2 to TRBJ2-2, with D maybe TRBD2 (6 bases). The length of the CDR3 is 14 residues. The germline V gene encodes CDR1 SGHTA and CDR2 FQGNSA. V was pared by 1 base and J by 7 bases, with 10 bases between. The CDR3: CASSLERVFGELFF. CDR3 in DNA: TGTGCCAGCAGCTTAGAGCGGGTCTTCGGGGAGCTGTTTTTT.

This chain uses TRBV2 with TRBJ2-5; the D gene is possibly TRBD1 (6 bases). The length of the CDR3 is 14 residues. Trimming shortened V by 2 bases and J by 7 bases, and 14 bases separated the two germline ends. The germline CDR1 and CDR2 sequences are SNHLY and FYNNEI. The CDR3 loop reads CASSESESGVTQYF. CDR3 coding DNA: TGTGCCAGCAGTGAATCGGAATCAGGGGTGACCCAGTACTTC.

This chain uses TRBV5-8 with TRBJ1-5; 8 bases are shared with TRBD1. Trimming cost V 5 bases and J 6 bases; bases outside gene matches: 7. The germline V gene encodes CDR1 SGHTS and CDR2 YDEGEE. The CDR3 is made up of 14 amino acids. This CDR3 reads CASRTGVLIQPQHF. DNA of the CDR3: TGTGCCAGCAGGACAGGGGTTTTGATTCAGCCCCAGCATTTT.

The chain couples TRBV7-2 to TRBJ1-2; TRBD1 matches 7 bases. The CDR3 length is 17 residues. The germline CDR1 and CDR2 sequences are SGHTA and FQGNSA. The trim removed 1 base at V and 4 bases at J, leaving 12 bases unmatched. CDR3 DNA: TGTGCCAGCAGCTTAGGTGACAGGGAGGCCGCTAGCTATGGCTACACCTTC. Its protein product is CASSLGDREAASYGYTF.

This clonotype was seen more than once but under ten times. The chain combines TRBV5-1 with TRBJ2-7; either TRBD1 or TRBD2 may fit D (5 bases each). Germline-derived CDR1 and CDR2 are SGHRS and YFSETQ. Trimming took off 3 bases at V and 7 bases at J, with 11 bases between the two ends. The CDR3 sequence is 12 residues long. CDR3: CASSSGTPEQYF. CDR3 DNA sequence: TGCGCCAGCAGCTCCGGGACCCCTGAGCAGTACTTC.

The chain recombines TRBV6-5 with TRBJ1-2, with D perhaps matching TRBD1 (6 bases). Trimming stripped 2 bases from V and 8 bases from J, with 9 bases between. The germline V gene encodes CDR1 MNHEY and CDR2 SVGAGI. CDR3 length: 12 residues. CDR3 coding DNA: TGTGCCAGCAGTTACGGGGGGGGCGGCTACACCTTC. Amino acid sequence: CASSYGGGGYTF.

This rearrangement joins TRBV5-1 to TRBJ2-3, with 12 positions matching TRBD1. This CDR3 has 16 residues. CDR1 and CDR2 from the germline V gene are SGHRS and YFSETQ. With 5 bases clipped from V and 6 bases from J, the junction kept 10 bases outside the gene matches. In nucleotides, the CDR3 is TGCGCCAGCAGACAACTGGGACAGGGGGCGTCGGATACGCAGTATTTT. Amino acid sequence: CASRQLGQGASDTQYF. The whole variable domain, filled in from reference TRBV5-1 and TRBJ2-3, reads KAGVTQTPRYLIKTRGQQVTLSCSPISGHRSVSWYQQTPGQGLQFLFEYFSETQRNKGNFPGRFSGRQFSNSRSEMNVSTLELGDSALYLCASRQLGQGASDTQYFGPGTRLTVL.

DNA of the CDR3: TGTGCCAGCAGGTCGGGACTAGCGGGAGATAGACGGTCCTACAATGAGCAGTTCTTC. Translated: CASRSGLAGDRRSYNEQFF. The V gene is TRBV11-2, the J gene TRBJ2-1, with TRBD2 identical over 14 bases. V was pared by 6 bases and J by 1 base, with 11 bases of the junction left unmatched. The CDR3 contains 19 residues. Looked up from germline, CDR1 is SGHAT and CDR2 is FQNNGV.

There are a few counts of this clonotype. The V call is TRBV5-1, the J call TRBJ2-7; TRBD2 matches at 7 bases. The ends lost 4 bases at V and 1 base at J; junction bases unmatched: 5. The CDR3 is 14 residues long. The germline gives CDR1 SGHRS, CDR2 YFSETQ. CDR3 sequence reads: CASSPGEGSYEQYF. The CDR3 region has the DNA TGCGCCAGCAGCCCTGGGGAGGGGTCCTACGAGCAGTACTTC.